A single sample is the source of the 9 T cell receptor beta chains below, sequenced in a study of Ad26.COV2.S vaccination and SARS-CoV-2 variants. Method: immunoSEQ multiplex PCR; TCRdb's copy keeps in-frame clones and lacks some. Counted here are over 250,000 clones, about 90% occurring once; the ten biggest clones make up around 3%. Treatment described: around 19 received Ad26.COV2.S at low or high dose, single or two shots; a few received placebo; per-sample allocation not given. Repertoires come from day 63 after the first vaccine or placebo injection. The source was peripheral blood, collected in a trial of Ad26.COV2.S vaccine versus placebo. The source of these receptors is a person aged 18 to 59 who received the Ad26.COV2.S COVID-19 vaccine or a placebo.

The chain employs TRBV6-4 and TRBJ1-5; D may be TRBD1 (5 bases). The germline gives CDR1 MRHNA, CDR2 SNTAGT. The V and J ends lost 4 bases and 6 bases respectively, with 16 bases between them. The CDR3 extends over 15 amino acids. In nucleotides, the CDR3 is TGTGCCAGCAGTGCCCCTGAGGGGATCGGTCAGCCCCAGCATTTT. Translating it yields CASSAPEGIGQPQHF.

The chain employs TRBV7-9 and TRBJ1-2; D remains unclear. Trimming took off 7 bases at V and 3 bases at J, with 9 bases between the two ends. This CDR3 has 12 residues. CDR1 and CDR2 from the germline V gene are SEHNR and FQNEAQ (reference sequence). CDR3 in DNA: TGTGCCAGCACGGCCGAGCACTATGGCTACACCTTC. Translated: CASTAEHYGYTF.

The sample holds a few counts of this clone. The chain is built from TRBV7-2 and TRBJ1-1, with no clear D. Trimming took off 7 bases at V and 2 bases at J, with 11 bases between the two ends. Per the germline V gene, CDR1 is SGHTA and CDR2 is FQGNSA. CDR3 length equals 13 residues. The CDR3 DNA follows: TGTGCCAGCACCTTGGCCGGCAACACTGAAGCTTTCTTT. Amino acids: CASTLAGNTEAFF.

V usage is TRBV6-4 and J usage is TRBJ1-1, with 7 bases identical to TRBD1. With 6 bases clipped from V and 4 bases from J, the junction kept 8 bases outside the gene matches. Germline CDR1 reads MRHNA; CDR2 reads SNTAGT. The CDR3 length is 14 residues. The CDR3 region has the DNA TGTGCCAGCAGAGCGGACAGGAGCAGCACTGAAGCTTTCTTT. Protein product: CASRADRSSTEAFF.

V gene TRBV11-2 combines with J gene TRBJ2-2; D gene unclear. Germline-derived CDR1 and CDR2 are SGHAT and FQNNGV. V lost 0 bases, J lost 7 bases, and 0 bases lay in between. CDR3 length: 11 residues. The CDR3 DNA follows: TGTGCCAGCAGCTTAGACGGGGAGCTGTTTTTT. This sequence encodes CASSLDGELFF.

A single count supports this clone. This sequence joins TRBV29-1 and TRBJ2-2; 10 nucleotides agree with TRBD2. Germline loops: CDR1 SQVTM, CDR2 ANQGSEA. This CDR3 region has 14 residues. V shed 6 bases, J shed 5 bases, and the junction held 6 bases outside the gene matches. CDR3 in amino acids: CSVSGTSVTGELFF. CDR3 sequence (DNA): TGCAGCGTCAGTGGGACTAGCGTAACCGGGGAGCTGTTTTTT.

This rearrangement joins TRBV5-1 to TRBJ2-5; no firm D call. Germline CDR1 is SGHRS and CDR2 is YFSETQ. This CDR3 has 13 amino acids. The ends were cut back, 0 bases at V and 2 bases at J, with 5 bases in the middle. The CDR3 DNA reads TGCGCCAGCAGCTTGGTTCTTCAAGAGACCCAGTACTTC. This gives the protein CASSLVLQETQYF.

The gene calls are TRBV7-9 and TRBJ2-1; D remains unclear. Germline V CDR1 and CDR2: SEHNR, FQNEAQ (reference sequence). The CDR3 loop spans 11 amino acids. Trimming removed 5 bases at V and 13 bases at J, with 12 bases between. DNA for the CDR3: TGTGCCAGCAGCCAACTACAGACTCAGTTCTTC. Amino acids: CASSQLQTQFF.

The chain recombines TRBV25-1 with TRBJ2-3; 7 bases line up with TRBD1. J was trimmed by 2 bases and V by 1 base; bases with no gene match: 6. CDR1 and CDR2 from the germline V gene are MGHDK and SYGVNS. The CDR3 is 16 residues long. The CDR3 loop reads CASSEWTGIYTDTQYF. The CDR3 nucleotides are TGTGCCAGCAGTGAATGGACAGGCATATACACAGATACGCAGTATTTT.